This T cell receptor (beta chain) was captured by sequencing in a study of blood T cell repertoires in COVID-19. Per the original data handling: Reference gene primer amplification in the assay estimated nucleated cell counts. Produced via immunoSEQ multiplex PCR; TCRdb's table is partial and in-frame only. V, J and clone size derive from that table, while D and trimming were established from the DNA sequence. The sample holds more than 350,000 clones; roughly 86% are singletons and the top ten take roughly a tenth. Seattle participants joined during active infection and were tracked over time. V lost 6 bases, J lost 8 bases, and 14 bases stayed unmatched. The CDR3 is 16 residues long. Germline V CDR1 and CDR2: MDHEN, SYDVKM.

What was sequenced was peripheral blood. The gene calls are TRBV28 and TRBJ2-1; 9 nucleotides match TRBD2. The clonotype originates from a woman aged 25 to 45 with COVID-19, enrolled during active disease. DNA of the CDR3: TGTGCCAGCAGGGATTTCGCGGGAGGGCTTAGAGATGAGCAGTTCTTC. Translating gives CASRDFAGGLRDEQFF.